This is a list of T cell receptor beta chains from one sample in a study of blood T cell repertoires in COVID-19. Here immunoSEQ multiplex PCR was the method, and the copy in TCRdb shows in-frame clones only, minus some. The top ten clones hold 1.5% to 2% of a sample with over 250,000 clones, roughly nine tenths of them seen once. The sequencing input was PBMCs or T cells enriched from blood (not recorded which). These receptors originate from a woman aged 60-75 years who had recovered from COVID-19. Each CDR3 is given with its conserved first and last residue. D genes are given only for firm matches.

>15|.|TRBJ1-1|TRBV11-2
CASSLSQGKGTEAFF
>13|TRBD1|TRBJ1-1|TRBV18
CASSLGQDTEAFF
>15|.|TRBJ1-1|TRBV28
CASSLGGLSDTEAFF
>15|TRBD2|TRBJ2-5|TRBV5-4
CASSLGSSGSGAQYF
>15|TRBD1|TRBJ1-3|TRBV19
CASSVGQISGNTIYF
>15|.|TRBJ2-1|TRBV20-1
CSASFSGIYDNEQFF
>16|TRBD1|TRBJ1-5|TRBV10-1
CASTLRQGHSNQPQHF
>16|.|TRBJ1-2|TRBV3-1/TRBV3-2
CASSQGPRPANYGYTF
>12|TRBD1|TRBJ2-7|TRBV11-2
CASSFHRGEQYF
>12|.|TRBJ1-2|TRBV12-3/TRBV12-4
CASSQGGYGYTF
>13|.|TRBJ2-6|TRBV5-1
CASSITGANVLTF
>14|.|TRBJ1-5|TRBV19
CASTREGRGQPQHF
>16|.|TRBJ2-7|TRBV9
CASSPHPGGARYEQYF
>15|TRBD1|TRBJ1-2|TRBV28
CASRRGHRGVYGYTF
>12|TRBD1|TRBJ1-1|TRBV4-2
CASIDRGAEAFF
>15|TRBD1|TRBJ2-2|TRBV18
CASSPPGQPSGELFF
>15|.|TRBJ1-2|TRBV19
CASSIVPETNYGYTF
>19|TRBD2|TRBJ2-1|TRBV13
CASSLRPGAGAYSGNEQFF
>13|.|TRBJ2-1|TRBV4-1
CASSQVPVNEQFF
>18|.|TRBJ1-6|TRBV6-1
CASSASLVLSSYNSPLHF
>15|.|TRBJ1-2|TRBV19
CASRRALSFNYGYTF
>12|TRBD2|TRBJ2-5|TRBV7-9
CASSSGKETQYF
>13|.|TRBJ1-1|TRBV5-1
CASRSRQNTEAFF
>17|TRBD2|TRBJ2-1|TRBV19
CASSIDRAGSSYNEQFF
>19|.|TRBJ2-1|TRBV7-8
CASSLLAKNLLVAADEQFF
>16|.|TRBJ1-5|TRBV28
CAASSGTFRINQPQHF
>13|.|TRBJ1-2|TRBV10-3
CAISDLRQAGYTF
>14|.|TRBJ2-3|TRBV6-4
CASRVGASTDTQYF
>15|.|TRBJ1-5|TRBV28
CASSFSSGGNQPQHF
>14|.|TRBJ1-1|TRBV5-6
CASSLRPQGLGAFF
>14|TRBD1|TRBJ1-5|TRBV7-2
CASRSGQQNQPQHF
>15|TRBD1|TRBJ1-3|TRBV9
CASSGMGQGGNTIYF
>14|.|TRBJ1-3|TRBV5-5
CASSLRSPGNTIYF
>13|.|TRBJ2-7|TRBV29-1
CSVVGLAGYEQYF
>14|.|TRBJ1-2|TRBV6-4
CASSPGLPNYGYTF
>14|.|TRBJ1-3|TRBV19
CASSRPGTGNTIYF
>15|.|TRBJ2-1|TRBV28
CASSLGQGSYNEQFF
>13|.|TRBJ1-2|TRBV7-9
CASSPDRTYGYTF
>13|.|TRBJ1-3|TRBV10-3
CASSGYSGNTIYF
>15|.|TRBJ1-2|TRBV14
CASSQDRGNNYGYTF
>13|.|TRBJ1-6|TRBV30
CAWSPGQNSPLHF
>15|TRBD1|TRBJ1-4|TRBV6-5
CASSSNRGRNEKLFF
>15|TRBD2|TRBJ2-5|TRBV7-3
CASSFSGTSGETQYF
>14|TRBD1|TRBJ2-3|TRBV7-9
CASSLGQETDTQYF
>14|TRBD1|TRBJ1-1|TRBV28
CASSSTDRDTEAFF
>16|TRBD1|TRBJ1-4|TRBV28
CASGPGQGAANEKLFF
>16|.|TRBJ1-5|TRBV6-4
CASSPAREGSNQPQHF
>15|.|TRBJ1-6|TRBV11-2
CASSLEGGLDSPLHF
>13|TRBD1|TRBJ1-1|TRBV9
CASSVTGGTEAFF
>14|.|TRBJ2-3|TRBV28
CASKNWGELDTQYF